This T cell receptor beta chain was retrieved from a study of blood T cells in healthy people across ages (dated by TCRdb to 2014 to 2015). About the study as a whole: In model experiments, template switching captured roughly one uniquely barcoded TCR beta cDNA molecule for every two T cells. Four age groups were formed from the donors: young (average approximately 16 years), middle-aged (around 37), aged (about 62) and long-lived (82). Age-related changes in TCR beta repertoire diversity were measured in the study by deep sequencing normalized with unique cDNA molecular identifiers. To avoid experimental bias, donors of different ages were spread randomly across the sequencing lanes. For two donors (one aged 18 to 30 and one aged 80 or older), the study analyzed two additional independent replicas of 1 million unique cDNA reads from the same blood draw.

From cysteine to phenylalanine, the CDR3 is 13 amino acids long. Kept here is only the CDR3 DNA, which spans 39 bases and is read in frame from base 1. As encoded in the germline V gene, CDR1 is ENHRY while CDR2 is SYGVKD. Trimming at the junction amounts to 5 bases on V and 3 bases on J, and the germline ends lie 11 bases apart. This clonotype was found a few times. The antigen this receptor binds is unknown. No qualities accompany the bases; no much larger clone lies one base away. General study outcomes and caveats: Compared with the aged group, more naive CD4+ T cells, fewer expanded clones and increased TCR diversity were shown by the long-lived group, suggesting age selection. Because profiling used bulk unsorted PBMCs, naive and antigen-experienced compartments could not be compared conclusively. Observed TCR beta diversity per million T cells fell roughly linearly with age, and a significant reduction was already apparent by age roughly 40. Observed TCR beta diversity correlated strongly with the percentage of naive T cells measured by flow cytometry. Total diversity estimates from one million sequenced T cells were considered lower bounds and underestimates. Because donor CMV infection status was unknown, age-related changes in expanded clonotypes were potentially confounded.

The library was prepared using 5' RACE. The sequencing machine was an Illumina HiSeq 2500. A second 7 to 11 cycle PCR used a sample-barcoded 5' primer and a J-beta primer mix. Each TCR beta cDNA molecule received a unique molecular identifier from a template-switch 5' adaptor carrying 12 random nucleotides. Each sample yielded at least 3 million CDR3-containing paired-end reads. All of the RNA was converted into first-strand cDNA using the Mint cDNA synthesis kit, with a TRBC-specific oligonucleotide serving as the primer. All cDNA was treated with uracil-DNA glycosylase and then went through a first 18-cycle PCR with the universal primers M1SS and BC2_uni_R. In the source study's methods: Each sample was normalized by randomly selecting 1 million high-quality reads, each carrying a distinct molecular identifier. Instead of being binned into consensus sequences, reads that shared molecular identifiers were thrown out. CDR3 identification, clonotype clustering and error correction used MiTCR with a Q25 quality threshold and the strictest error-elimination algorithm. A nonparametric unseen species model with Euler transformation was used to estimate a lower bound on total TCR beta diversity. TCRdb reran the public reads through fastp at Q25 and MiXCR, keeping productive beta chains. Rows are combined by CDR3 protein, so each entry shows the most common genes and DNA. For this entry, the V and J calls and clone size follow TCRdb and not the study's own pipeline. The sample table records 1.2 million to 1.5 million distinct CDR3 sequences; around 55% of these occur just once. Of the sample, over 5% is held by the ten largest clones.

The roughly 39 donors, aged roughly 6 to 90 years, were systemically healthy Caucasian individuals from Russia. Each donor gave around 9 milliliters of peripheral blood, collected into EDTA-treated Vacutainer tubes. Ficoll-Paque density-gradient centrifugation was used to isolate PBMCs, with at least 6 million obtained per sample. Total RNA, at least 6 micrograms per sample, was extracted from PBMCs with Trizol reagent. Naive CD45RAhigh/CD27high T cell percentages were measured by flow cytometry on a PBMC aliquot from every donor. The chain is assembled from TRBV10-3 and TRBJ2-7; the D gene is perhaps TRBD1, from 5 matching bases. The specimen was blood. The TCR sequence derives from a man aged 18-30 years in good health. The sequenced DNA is TGTGCCATCAGTACGGACACCTACTACGAGCAGTACTTC. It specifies CAISTDTYYEQYF.